Each of the 9 T cell receptor beta chains below was sequenced from the same sample in a study of shared T cell receptors in the human thymus. The data were produced by immunoSEQ multiplex PCR, yet TCRdb's version contains in-frame clones alone and is incomplete. Seen here are hundreds of thousands of clones, about 95% observed once, and the top ten hold approximately 0.02%. Sequencing was done on a sample of thymocytes. All receptors derive from a human donor.

The DNA of the CDR3 is TGTGCCTCCAAGGGGGAGAGGACTAGCGGGAGCTCATCCTACAATGAGCAGTTCTTC. Translating it yields CASKGERTSGSSSYNEQFF. The chain has TRBV10-3 and TRBJ2-1; 13 positions agree with TRBD2. The V gene end was trimmed by 11 bases and the J gene end by 1 base; junction bases not matched to a gene: 17. CDR1 and CDR2 (germline): ENHRY, SYGVKD. The CDR3 is made up of 19 amino acids.

This chain links TRBV29-1 with TRBJ1-1, with TRBD1 as a possible D gene (5 bases). CDR1 SQVTM and CDR2 ANQGSEA come from the germline V gene. This CDR3 contains 14 residues. V gave up 2 bases and J gave up 4 bases, with 14 bases separating them. The CDR3 DNA reads as TGCAGCGTTGAAAGGCAGGGCTGGGGCACTGAAGCTTTCTTT. It yields the protein CSVERQGWGTEAFF.

The chain carries TRBV2 and TRBJ2-5, with D perhaps TRBD1 or TRBD2 (5 bases each). Trimming cost V 4 bases and J 9 bases, with 21 bases left between them. From germline, CDR1 is SNHLY and CDR2 FYNNEI. This CDR3 is built from 15 residues. The CDR3 coding sequence is TGTGCCAGCAGTGGGTTGAGGGCAGGGCGAAAGGCCCAGTACTTC. Translation gives CASSGLRAGRKAQYF.

In its sample, this clone was seen once. This chain links TRBV5-1 with TRBJ2-1, with D possibly matching TRBD2 (5 bases). Trimming removed 4 bases at V and 0 bases at J, with 20 bases between. This CDR3 has 18 residues. Germline V gene sequence: CDR1 SGHRS, CDR2 YFSETQ. The CDR3 loop reads CASSIGFRTGGSYNEQFF. Written as DNA, the CDR3 is TGCGCCAGCAGCATTGGATTCCGGACTGGCGGCTCCTACAATGAGCAGTTCTTC.

The chain is built from TRBV27 and TRBJ1-4; D call uncertain. V gave up 0 bases and J gave up 3 bases, with 14 bases separating them. The CDR3 is made up of 17 amino acids. CDR1 and CDR2 (germline): MNHEY, SMNVEV (reference sequence). The CDR3 spells CASSLSRTVLANEKLFF. CDR3 DNA sequence: TGTGCCAGCAGTTTATCGAGGACGGTACTAGCTAATGAAAAACTGTTTTTT.

The V and J genes are TRBV27 and TRBJ2-3; D perhaps matches TRBD2 (6 bases). Germline V CDR1 and CDR2: MNHEY, SMNVEV (reference sequence). The CDR3 extends over 13 amino acids. Trimming shortened V by 8 bases and J by 6 bases, and 15 bases separated the two germline ends. The CDR3 nucleotides read TGTGCCAGCCGGCGGGACTCCACGGATACGCAGTATTTT. Protein product: CASRRDSTDTQYF.

The chain links TRBV2 to TRBJ2-2; 10 nucleotides match TRBD2. Germline assignment: CDR1 SNHLY and CDR2 FYNNEI. CDR3 length: 15 amino acids. With V trimmed by 6 bases and J by 3 bases, 4 bases remained unmatched. The CDR3 loop reads CASRPGLAYTGELFF. The DNA of the CDR3 is TGTGCCAGCAGACCGGGACTAGCGTACACCGGGGAGCTGTTTTTT.

J is TRBJ2-5 and V is TRBV7-9; TRBD1 agrees at 7 bases. The CDR3 is 17 amino acids. Per the germline V gene, CDR1 is SEHNR and CDR2 is FQNEAQ (reference sequence). Trimming at V came to 7 bases and at J to 2 bases, leaving 16 bases not matched to a gene. CDR3 sequence (DNA): TGTGCCAGCACCGCCCAAGCGCGCAGGGGGTGTCAAGAGACCCAGTACTTC. Its protein product is CASTAQARRGCQETQYF.

Note on this clone: The junction and the germline gene differ at one end; a read error may be behind it. This sequence joins TRBV5-4 and TRBJ1-1; D unresolved. Looked up from germline, CDR1 is SGHNT and CDR2 is YYREEE (reference sequence). The CDR3 runs 15 residues. CDR3 DNA sequence: TGTGCCAGCAGCTTGGGCCCTTCAATGACTACTGACGCTTTCTTT. It specifies CASSLGPSMTTDAFF.